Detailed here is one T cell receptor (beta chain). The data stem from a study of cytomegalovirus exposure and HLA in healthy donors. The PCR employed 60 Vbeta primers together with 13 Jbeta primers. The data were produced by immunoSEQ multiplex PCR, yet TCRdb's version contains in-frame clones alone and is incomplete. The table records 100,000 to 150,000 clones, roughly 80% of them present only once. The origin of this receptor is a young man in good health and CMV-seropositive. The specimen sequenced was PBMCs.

The CDR3 sequence: CASSGAADNLLEKLFF. Here the CDR3 DNA reads TGTGCCAGTAGTGGGGCGGCAGACAATTTGCTGGAAAAACTGTTTTTT. The rearrangement joins TRBV19 to TRBJ1-4; D is possibly TRBD1 (5 bases). Germline V gene sequence: CDR1 LNHDA, CDR2 SQIVND (reference sequence). This CDR3 region has 16 residues. Trimming pared 5 bases from V and 8 bases from J, leaving 21 bases between.